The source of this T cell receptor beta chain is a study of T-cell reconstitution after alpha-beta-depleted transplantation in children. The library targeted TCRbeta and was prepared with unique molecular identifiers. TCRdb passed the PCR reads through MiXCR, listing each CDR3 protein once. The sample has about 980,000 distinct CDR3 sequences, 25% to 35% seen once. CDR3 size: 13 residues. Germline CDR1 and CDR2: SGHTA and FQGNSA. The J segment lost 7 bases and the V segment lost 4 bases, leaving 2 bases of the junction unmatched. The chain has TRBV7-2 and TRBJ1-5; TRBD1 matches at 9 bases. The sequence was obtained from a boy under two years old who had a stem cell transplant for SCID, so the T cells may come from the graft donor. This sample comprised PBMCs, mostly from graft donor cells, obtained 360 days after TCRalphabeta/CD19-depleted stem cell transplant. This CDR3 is CASSWDRDQPQHF. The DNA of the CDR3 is TGTGCCAGCAGCTGGGACAGGGACCAGCCCCAGCATTTT.